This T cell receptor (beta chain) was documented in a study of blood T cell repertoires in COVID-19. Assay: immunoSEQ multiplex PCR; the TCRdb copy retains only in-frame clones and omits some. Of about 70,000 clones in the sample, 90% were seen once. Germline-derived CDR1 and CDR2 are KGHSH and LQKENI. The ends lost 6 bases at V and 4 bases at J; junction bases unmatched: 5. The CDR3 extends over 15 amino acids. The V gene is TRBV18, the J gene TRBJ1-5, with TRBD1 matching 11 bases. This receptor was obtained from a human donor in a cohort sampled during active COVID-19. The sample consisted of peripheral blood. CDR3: CASSPDRGRNQPQHF. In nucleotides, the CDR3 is TGTGCCAGCTCTCCGGACAGGGGGCGTAATCAGCCCCAGCATTTT.